What follows describes a single TCR beta chain. What it binds is unknown. This CDR3 is built from 13 residues. V lost 10 bases and J 0 bases, leaving 12 bases between the germline ends. CDR1 and CDR2 (germline): SNHLY, FYNNEI. PCR used 60 Vbeta primers and 13 Jbeta primers. The table came from immunoSEQ multiplex PCR; TCRdb's copy has only in-frame clones and leaves some out. The repertoire holds almost 200,000 clones, with 79% as singletons. The data are from a study of cytomegalovirus exposure and HLA in healthy donors. Study-level findings and limits: A few V segments could not be told apart, such as TRBV6-2 and TRBV6-3, and were left out. The study recorded 150 to 200 TCR beta chains that were cytomegalovirus-associated. Specificity for CMV antigens was confirmed in vitro for a few of the CMV-associated chains.

The sample comprised PBMCs. This clonotype originated in a woman between 25 and 40 years old in good health and CMV-seropositive. The chain recombines TRBV2 with TRBJ1-1; no reliable D call. This chain's CDR3 is CAIRGDLNTEAFF. CDR3 bases: TGTGCCATTCGCGGAGACCTGAACACTGAAGCTTTCTTT.